The rows below give T cell receptor beta chains drawn from one sample of a study of response to subunit inactivated influenza vaccine. MiXCR was run by TCRdb on the RT-PCR reads, yielding one entry per CDR3 protein. The table has around 850,000 distinct CDR3 sequences, roughly 20% seen once; the top ten hold approximately 10%. The source material was PBMCs from blood, sampled around 5 days after vaccination. These receptors all stem from a man aged 45-65 years who received an inactivated influenza vaccine. CDR3s include the opening cysteine and the closing phenylalanine or tryptophan. The D gene is left open where the match is weak. Size tells how often a clone was seen (once, few, many) or the class of an expanded clone, and some rows leave it out.

v_call	j_call	clone_size	d_call	cdr3_nt	cdr3_aa
TRBV20-1	TRBJ2-2	NA	NA	TGCAGTGCTAGGGACCCGGGCTGGGCCGGGGAGCTGTTTTTT	CSARDPGWAGELFF
TRBV20-1	TRBJ2-1	NA	NA	TGCAGTGCTAGAACACTAGGGCTAGGGGGAATGAATGAGCAGTTCTTC	CSARTLGLGGMNEQFF
TRBV29-1	TRBJ2-7	many	NA	TGCAGCGCCGAGACCTTATCCTACGAGCAGTACTTC	CSAETLSYEQYF
TRBV4-1	TRBJ2-7	few	NA	TGCGCCAGCAGCCAAATTCTCACGGGACGCAACGAGCAGTACTTC	CASSQILTGRNEQYF
TRBV5-1	TRBJ2-2	NA	NA	TGCGCCAGCAGCTTGTTATTCCGTGTAGGGAACACCGGGGAGCTGTTTTTT	CASSLLFRVGNTGELFF
TRBV10-3	TRBJ2-2	NA	TRBD1	TGTGCCACCTCAACAGGGGCGAACACCGGGGAGCTGTTTTTT	CATSTGANTGELFF
TRBV29-1	TRBJ1-1	few	NA	TGCAGCGTTGAAGGGAAGAAGTTATCGAACACTGAAGCTTTCTTT	CSVEGKKLSNTEAFF
TRBV20-1	TRBJ2-1	few	NA	TGCAGTGCTAGACTCGCGGCTGAGCAGTTCTTC	CSARLAAEQFF
TRBV28	TRBJ2-7	few	NA	TGTGCCAGCAGCCTGTCGGGCCGGCTCTCCTACGAGCAGTACTTC	CASSLSGRLSYEQYF
TRBV20-1	TRBJ1-2	NA	NA	TGCAGTGCTAATCCGGGACACCCGCCCTATGGCTACACCTTC	CSANPGHPPYGYTF
TRBV24-1	TRBJ2-2	NA	NA	TGTGCCACCAGTGAACTGGGGCAGGGCAACACCGGGGAGCTGTTTTTT	CATSELGQGNTGELFF
TRBV7-8	TRBJ2-3	few	TRBD1	TGTGCCAGCAGCTTTCTGCTGTCAGGGGGCTCTACGCAGTATTTT	CASSFLLSGGSTQYF
TRBV20-1	TRBJ2-7	few	TRBD2	TGCAGTGCTAGTCTGGTAGCGGGAGGTATCTACGAGCAGTACTTC	CSASLVAGGIYEQYF
TRBV6-6	TRBJ2-1	NA	TRBD1	TGTGCCAGCAGTTACACCGGGACAGTACAGTTCTTC	CASSYTGTVQFF
TRBV20-1	TRBJ2-1	many	TRBD2	TGCAGTGATAATTCGGGACTAAAAGACAATGAGCAGTTCTTC	CSDNSGLKDNEQFF
TRBV7-9	TRBJ2-3	few	TRBD2	TGTGCCAGCAGCTTAATGGCGGGAGGGAGCACAGATACGCAGTATTTT	CASSLMAGGSTDTQYF
TRBV10-1	TRBJ2-7	NA	NA	TGCGCCAGCAGTGAGTTCGTGGCGACCGTACCCTACGAGCAGTACTTC	CASSEFVATVPYEQYF
TRBV7-2	TRBJ2-7	many	NA	TGTGCCAGCAGCGAAGGACAAAACTACGAGCAGTACTTC	CASSEGQNYEQYF
TRBV20-1	TRBJ1-5	NA	NA	TGCAGTGCTTTAGGACAGCAATATAGCAATCAGCCCCAGCATTTT	CSALGQQYSNQPQHF
TRBV6-5	TRBJ2-7	few	NA	TGTGCCAGCAGTTACTTCCCCAGCCGTCGGGCTTACGAGCAGTACTTC	CASSYFPSRRAYEQYF
TRBV7-2	TRBJ2-7	few	NA	TGTGCCAGCAGGACGCAGGACACCTACGAGCAGTACTTC	CASRTQDTYEQYF
TRBV7-3	TRBJ2-1	NA	NA	TGTGCCAGCAGCCCCTCCCAGGGACTCAACAATGAGCAGTTCTTC	CASSPSQGLNNEQFF
TRBV6-1	TRBJ2-1	many	TRBD1	TGTGCCAGCAGTATGAACAGGGGACGCTCCTACAATGAGCAGTTCTTC	CASSMNRGRSYNEQFF
TRBV5-8	TRBJ2-1	once	NA	TGTGCCAGCAGCTTCTTAGAGGGGTCCCATGAGCAGTTCTTC	CASSFLEGSHEQFF
TRBV20-1	TRBJ2-2	NA	NA	TGCAGTGCTAGTCACCCTTGGCGGGAGAACACCGGGGAGCTGTTTTTT	CSASHPWRENTGELFF
TRBV27	TRBJ2-3	few	TRBD2	TGTGCCAGCAGTTTGGGGCTAGCGGGGTTCACAGATACGCAGTATTTT	CASSLGLAGFTDTQYF
TRBV29-1	TRBJ2-2	NA	NA	TGCAGCGTTGACGGAGTTCAGAACACCGGGGAGCTGTTTTTT	CSVDGVQNTGELFF
TRBV4-3	TRBJ2-3	NA	TRBD2	TGCGCCAGCAGCCCAGGGACTAGCGGGGGGGCCGGGTTAGATACGCAGTATTTT	CASSPGTSGGAGLDTQYF
TRBV9	TRBJ2-7	few	NA	TGTGCCAGCAGCGTAGAGGGTTCCTACGAGCAGTACTTC	CASSVEGSYEQYF
TRBV19	TRBJ1-1	few	NA	TGTGCCAGTAGCGGTGTAAGCCCATCCACTGAAGCTTTCTTT	CASSGVSPSTEAFF
TRBV20-1	TRBJ2-7	NA	NA	TGCAGTGCCGGCCCCCTCACCTCCTACGAGCAGTACTTC	CSAGPLTSYEQYF
TRBV10-3	TRBJ2-3	few	TRBD2	TGTGCCACCCGGGGCGGGGGGGGCACAGATACGCAGTATTTT	CATRGGGGTDTQYF
TRBV20-1	TRBJ2-5	few	NA	TGCAGTGCTATGTCAGAGACCCAGTACTTC	CSAMSETQYF
TRBV20-1	TRBJ2-3	NA	TRBD2	TGCAGTGCTAGAAGAGCGGGAGGGCGATTCACAGATACGCAGTATTTT	CSARRAGGRFTDTQYF
TRBV28	TRBJ2-7	few	NA	TGTGCCAGCAGTTCATCGACAGGTGCCTTGGGGGAGCAGTACTTC	CASSSSTGALGEQYF
TRBV2	TRBJ1-6	once	NA	TGTGCCAGCAGTGCCCGGTCGGCCCAGGCGTCACCCCTCCACTTT	CASSARSAQASPLHF
TRBV5-5	TRBJ2-5	NA	TRBD2	TGTGCCAGCAGCGAGGGACTAGCGCGAACACCCTTC	CASSEGLARTPF
TRBV6-5	TRBJ2-2	NA	NA	TGTGCCAGCAGTTACTCCGAAGGCATGAACACCGGGGAGCTGTTTTTT	CASSYSEGMNTGELFF
TRBV7-2	TRBJ2-7	NA	NA	TGTGCCAGCAGGAGGGGAAGGCAAGCTCCCTACGAGCAGTACTTC	CASRRGRQAPYEQYF
TRBV2	TRBJ2-1	few	NA	TGTGCCAGCGGAAGGGGAGCTGAGCAGTTCTTC	CASGRGAEQFF
TRBV6-5	TRBJ2-7	NA	NA	TGTGCCAGCAGTTACGGGAGCGGGTCCCACTACGAGCAGTACTTC	CASSYGSGSHYEQYF
TRBV29-1	TRBJ2-7	NA	TRBD1	TGCAGCGTTGGCGCCGGGACAGGTTACGAGCAGTACTTC	CSVGAGTGYEQYF
TRBV6-4	TRBJ2-3	NA	TRBD1	TGTGCCAGCAGTTGGGACAGGGGGCGCGGAGATACGCAGTATTTT	CASSWDRGRGDTQYF
TRBV6-1	TRBJ1-1	few	NA	TGTGCCACCCTGGACATTCTGAACACTGAAGCTTTCTTT	CATLDILNTEAFF
TRBV5-1	TRBJ2-5	many	NA	TGCGCCAGCAGCTTTACGGGAAAAGAGACCCAGTACTTC	CASSFTGKETQYF
TRBV20-1	TRBJ2-5	few	TRBD2	TGCAGTGAAGGGACTAGCGGGGGTATCGAGACCCAGTACTTC	CSEGTSGGIETQYF
TRBV29-1	TRBJ2-3	many	NA	TGCAGCGTTTCACAGGGTCAGACAGATACGCAGTATTTT	CSVSQGQTDTQYF
TRBV7-3	TRBJ1-1	NA	NA	TGTGCCAGCAGCTTAGGAGAGGGGTCTGAAGCTTTCTTT	CASSLGEGSEAFF
TRBV20-1	TRBJ2-7	few	NA	TGCAGTGCTAGAAGAGAAACAGGGACCTTTTCCTACGAGCAGTACTTC	CSARRETGTFSYEQYF
TRBV11-2	TRBJ2-7	NA	NA	TGTGCCAGCAGCTCTTGGGGGACCTCAGACGAGCAGTACTTC	CASSSWGTSDEQYF
TRBV12-3/TRBV12-4	TRBJ2-3	many	NA	TGTGCCAGCAGTTTACACGGGGTCACAGATACGCAGTATTTT	CASSLHGVTDTQYF
TRBV6-1	TRBJ2-7	few	TRBD2	TGTGCCAGCAAGACTAGCGGGAGGGTCTCCTACGAGCAGTACTTC	CASKTSGRVSYEQYF
TRBV10-3	TRBJ2-3	many	TRBD2	TGTGCCATCAGTGACGGGACTAGCGGCACAGATACGCAGTATTTT	CAISDGTSGTDTQYF